This TCR beta chain was sequenced for a study of PD-L1 blockade in urothelial cancer. The time point denotes: peripheral blood 6 weeks after treatment start. Germline V gene data show CDR1 as MGHDK and CDR2 as SYGVNS. The germline V and J ends were trimmed by 1 base and 7 bases, with 14 bases remaining between them. The CDR3 totals 15 residues. Profiling relied on immunoSEQ multiplex PCR, and the TCRdb table lists in-frame clones only, not all of them. The sample has about 110,000 clones, under 95% seen once. This chain connects TRBV25-1 to TRBJ1-5; the D gene is possibly TRBD1 (6 bases). This TCR came from a man aged 55 to 70 with urothelial cancer. The source was PBMCs, collected around atezolizumab (anti-PD-L1) treatment. Here the CDR3 DNA reads TGTGCCAGCAGTGAATCGGGGGGGCTTGGGCAGCCCCAGCATTTT. It codes for CASSESGGLGQPQHF. Drawing the rest from reference TRBV25-1 and TRBJ1-5, the complete variable domain is EADIYQTPRYLVIGTGKKITLECSQTMGHDKMYWYQQDPGMELHLIHYSYGVNSTEKGDLSSESTVSRIRTEHFPLTLESARPSHTSQYLCASSESGGLGQPQHFGDGTRLSIL.